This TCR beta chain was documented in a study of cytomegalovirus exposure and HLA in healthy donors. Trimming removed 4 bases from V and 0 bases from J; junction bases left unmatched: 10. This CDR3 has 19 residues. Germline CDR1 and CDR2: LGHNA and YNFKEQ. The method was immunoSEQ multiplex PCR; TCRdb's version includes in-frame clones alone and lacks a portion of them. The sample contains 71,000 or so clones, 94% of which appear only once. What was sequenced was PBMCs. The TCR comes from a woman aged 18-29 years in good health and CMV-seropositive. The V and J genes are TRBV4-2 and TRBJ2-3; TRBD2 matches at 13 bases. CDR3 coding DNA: TGTGCCAGCAGCCCGCGACTAGCGGGGGGACCCGAAAGCACAGATACGCAGTATTTT. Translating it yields CASSPRLAGGPESTDTQYF.